This entry lists 26 T cell receptor beta chains sequenced from one sample in a study of CD4 and CD8 cells across lung adenocarcinoma regions. TCRdb called the PCR reads again in MiXCR, with one record for every CDR3 protein. This sample carries some 7,800 distinct CDR3 sequences, around 45% of them seen once, and the ten largest clones take about 95%. The sample taken for sequencing was CD8+ T cells from the center of a lung tumor. These receptors came from a male donor with lung adenocarcinoma. The CD4 and CD8 labels of this study may be unreliable.

CDR3 coding DNA: TGTGCCAGCAGCCAAGAAGGCGCTAGGGGGAGGGGTGGCAAAGATACGCAGTACTTC. Translation gives CASSQEGARGRGGKDTQYF. The chain carries TRBV4-2 and TRBJ2-3; D might be TRBD2 (7 bases). The J call may be in error: the DNA end matches TRBJ2-7 better. Per germline, CDR1 LGHNA and CDR2 YNFKEQ. CDR3 size: 19 residues.

V is TRBV6-4 and J is TRBJ2-4, with TRBD1 as a possible D gene (5 bases). Trimming removed 9 bases from V and 13 bases from J, with 22 bases in between. This CDR3 contains 13 residues. Per the germline V gene, CDR1 is MRHNA and CDR2 is SNTAGT. The CDR3 nucleotides read TGTGCCAGGGGGCACCGGGCCACAGATACGCAGTACTTC. Its translation: CARGHRATDTQYF.

This clonotype is a singleton in its sample. This CDR3 is CASSYLTGTGSYEQYF. CDR3 in DNA: TGTGCCAGCAGTTACCTGACTGGGACAGGGTCCTACGAGCAGTACTTC. The V call is TRBV6-5, the J call TRBJ2-7; 9 bases are a match to TRBD1. J gave up 1 base and V 2 bases, and 6 bases lay outside the gene matches. The CDR3 runs 16 residues. Germline lookup yields CDR1 MNHEY and CDR2 SVGAGI.

The CDR3 here is CASSPSPAGRRYEQYF. For the CDR3, the DNA is TGTGCCAGCAGTCCAAGCCCAGCGGGAAGGAGGTACGAGCAGTACTTC. The chain recombines TRBV6-1 with TRBJ2-4; the match to TRBD2 covers 7 bases. Matching the DNA end better, TRBJ2-7 makes the J call doubtful. The germline CDR1 and CDR2 sequences are MNHNS and SASEGT. The CDR3 covers 16 residues.

In regard to this clonotype: Because it lacks the conserved phenylalanine or tryptophan at the end, this CDR3 is likely a read error. The DNA is omitted, as the CDR3 cannot be located on it reliably, and the CDR3 follows TCRdb's listing. The chain links TRBV15 to TRBJ2-5. Germline V gives CDR1 LNHNV, CDR2 YYDKDF (reference sequence). From its first to its last residue, the CDR3 has 8 amino acids. This CDR3 reads CPPAKQQL.

The V gene is TRBV6-2 or TRBV6-3, the J gene TRBJ2-5, with D perhaps TRBD1 or TRBD2 (5 bases each). Near its end, the DNA agrees better with TRBJ2-3, so the J call may be wrong. The CDR3 contains 16 residues. Germline V gives CDR1 MNHEY, CDR2 SVGEGT. The CDR3 protein is CASSYILGDGTDTQYF. The CDR3 nucleotides read TGTGCCAGCAGTTACATATTGGGGGATGGAACAGATACGCAGTATTTT.

This sequence joins TRBV6-1 and TRBJ1-6; D not resolved. Trimming removed 3 bases at V and 0 bases at J, with 6 bases between. This CDR3 spans 15 amino acids. The germline V gene has CDR1 MNHNS and CDR2 SASEGT. CDR3 sequence: CASSDTFSYNSPLHF. In nucleotides, the CDR3 is TGTGCCAGCAGTGACACTTTCTCCTATAATTCACCCCTCCACTTT.

The chain is built from TRBV27 and TRBJ2-3; possible D gene TRBD2, 5 bases. V was shortened by 8 bases and J by 4 bases, with 25 bases between the two germline ends. This CDR3 has 17 amino acids. Germline V gene lookup returns CDR1 MNHEY and CDR2 SMNVEV (reference sequence). The CDR3 region has the DNA TGTGCCAGCGGGCCCTCGATCGGGCCTCGGGGATCAGATACGCAGTATTTT. Its translation is CASGPSIGPRGSDTQYF.

On this clonotype itself: A much larger clone differs from this one at a single base, so this may be a read error. This chain links TRBV6-5 with TRBJ2-1, with D perhaps TRBD1 (6 bases). The CDR3 has 15 amino acids. Trimming took off 2 bases at V and 13 bases at J, with 21 bases between the two ends. The V gene's germline CDR1 is MNHEY and CDR2 SVGAGI. The CDR3 protein is CASSYGYRGQETQFF. The CDR3 DNA is TGTGCCAGCAGTTACGGGTACCGGGGACAAGAGACCCAGTTCTTC.

This clonotype came up many times. V gene TRBV10-3 combines with J gene TRBJ2-3; 12 nucleotides agree with TRBD2. CDR3 length: 18 amino acids. V lost 6 bases, J lost 5 bases, and 15 bases stayed unmatched. The germline V gene has CDR1 ENHRY and CDR2 SYGVKD. The CDR3 coding sequence is TGTGCCATCAGACACAAACCTCTAGCGGGGGGGCCTGAAGATACGCAGTATTTT. Protein: CAIRHKPLAGGPEDTQYF.

The chain joins TRBV6-1 to TRBJ2-1, with D perhaps being TRBD1 or TRBD2 (5 bases each). CDR3 size: 11 residues. V lost 4 bases and J lost 7, with 5 bases in between. The V gene's germline CDR1 is MNHNS and CDR2 SASEGT. The CDR3 spells CASSGGNEQFF. In nucleotides, the CDR3 is TGTGCCAGCAGTGGGGGGAATGAGCAGTTCTTC.

This sequence joins TRBV6-5 and TRBJ2-1; 13 bases are a match to TRBD2. Trimming took 2 bases from V and 6 from J; bases not matched to a gene: 4. In germline, CDR1 is MNHEY, CDR2 SVGAGI. The CDR3 spans 16 residues. The DNA for the CDR3 is TGTGCCAGCAGTTACCGGACTAGCGGGAGATCCAATGAGCAGTTCTTC. It specifies CASSYRTSGRSNEQFF.

A few counts support this clonotype. The V call is TRBV5-8, the J call TRBJ2-3; D remains unclear. The CDR3 runs 13 residues. V shed 2 bases and J shed 6 bases, with 10 bases lying between them. The germline gives CDR1 SGHTS, CDR2 YDEGEE. In DNA form, the CDR3 reads TGTGCCAGCAGCTTCGTCGAGTCGGATACGCAGTATTTT. Residues: CASSFVESDTQYF.

This clonotype was observed at least ten times. CDR3 DNA sequence: TGTGCCAGCAGTTACTCCCGGGACCCGTGGGCAGATACGCAGTATTTT. This translates into CASSYSRDPWADTQYF. The chain has TRBV6-5 and TRBJ2-3; D tentatively fits TRBD1 or TRBD2 (5 bases each). Germline lookup yields CDR1 MNHEY and CDR2 SVGAGI. The CDR3 contains 16 residues. V shed 0 bases and J shed 4 bases, with 14 bases lying between them.

This clonotype was counted only a few times. CDR3: CASSSGGGTQETQYF. The CDR3 bases are TGTGCCAGCAGCTCCGGGGGGGGGACCCAAGAGACCCAGTACTTC. V and J are TRBV9 and TRBJ2-5; 8 nucleotides agree with TRBD2. Germline CDR1 is SGDLS and CDR2 is YYNGEE. Unmatched junction bases numbered 6, after V lost 4 bases and J lost 1 base. The CDR3 has 15 residues.

The chain couples TRBV6-1 to TRBJ2-7; D not certain. The length of the CDR3 is 13 residues. Per the germline V gene, CDR1 is MNHNS and CDR2 is SASEGT. Trimming left V 2 bases short and J 4 bases short, with 9 bases between. The CDR3 protein is CASSESRPYEQYF. CDR3 in DNA: TGTGCCAGCAGTGAAAGCAGACCGTACGAGCAGTACTTC.

V gene TRBV10-2 combines with J gene TRBJ1-1; tentatively, D is TRBD1 (5 bases). The CDR3 consists of 13 residues. V was pared by 6 bases and J by 1 base, with 9 bases between. Looked up from germline, CDR1 is WSHSY and CDR2 is SAAADI. CDR3 sequence (DNA): TGCGCCAGCAGAATCGGACAGAACACTGAAGCTTTCTTT. It translates to CASRIGQNTEAFF.

This clonotype was seen a handful of times. This chain connects TRBV6-1 to TRBJ2-2, with TRBD2 identical over 8 bases. The germline V gene encodes CDR1 MNHNS and CDR2 SASEGT. V shed 6 bases and J 6 bases; nucleotides not matched to a gene: 12. CDR3 length: 16 residues. CDR3 nucleotides: TGTGCCAGCAGGCCTAAGGAGCGGGGGTATTCCGGGGAGCTGTTTTTT. Residues: CASRPKERGYSGELFF.

This clonotype was recorded at least ten times. The V and J genes are TRBV6-5 and TRBJ2-3; D gene uncertain. The ends were cut back, 6 bases at V and 5 bases at J, with 12 bases in the middle. CDR3 size: 13 residues. Germline V gives CDR1 MNHEY, CDR2 SVGAGI. This CDR3 is CASRSWSGDTQYF. Here the CDR3 DNA reads TGTGCCAGCAGGAGCTGGTCGGGAGATACGCAGTATTTT.

V usage is TRBV11-2 and J usage is TRBJ2-4; 7 positions match TRBD1. The V gene end was trimmed by 5 bases and the J gene end by 0 bases; junction bases not matched to a gene: 10. Germline lookup yields CDR1 SGHAT and CDR2 FQNNGV. The CDR3 is 17 amino acids. For the CDR3, the DNA is TGTGCCAGCAGCCCTACCGACAGGGTCCTAGCCAAAAACATTCAGTACTTC. It is translated as CASSPTDRVLAKNIQYF.

The chain joins TRBV6-1 to TRBJ2-3, with TRBD2 as a possible D gene (6 bases). Trimming took 7 bases from V and 3 from J, leaving 11 bases between them. Germline CDR1 is MNHNS and CDR2 is SASEGT. The CDR3 has 13 amino acids. The CDR3 nucleotides are TGTGCCAGCATGGGGGGAAGGACAGATACGCAGTATTTT. Amino acid sequence: CASMGGRTDTQYF.

The rearrangement joins TRBV7-6 to TRBJ2-1; no clear D gene. This CDR3 is 15 amino acids long. Trimming took 1 base from V and 4 from J, leaving 11 bases between them. CDR1 and CDR2 from the germline V gene are SGHVS and FNYEAQ. CDR3 residues: CASSLEVGIYNEQFF. The CDR3 DNA is TGTGCCAGCAGCTTAGAGGTGGGCATTTACAATGAGCAGTTCTTC.

The V call is TRBV4-1, the J call TRBJ2-4; D uncertain. Trimming removed 9 bases at V and 13 bases at J, with 22 bases between. In germline, CDR1 is MGHRA, CDR2 YSYEKL. The CDR3 is made up of 13 amino acids. This CDR3 reads CARRPWATNTQYF. The CDR3 bases are TGCGCCAGGAGGCCGTGGGCCACAAACACGCAGTACTTC.

This clonotype has a handful of counts. V and J are TRBV6-5 and TRBJ2-3, with a tentative D call TRBD2 (5 bases). V lost 2 bases and J 6 bases, leaving 9 bases between the germline ends. CDR1 is MNHEY and CDR2 is SVGAGI in the germline V gene. This CDR3 has 13 residues. The CDR3 DNA sequence: TGTGCCAGCAGTTACAGCTGGGAGGATACGCAGTATTTT. Residues: CASSYSWEDTQYF.

This clonotype was found a few times. The chain is built from TRBV30 and TRBJ1-2; D gene uncertain. CDR3 size: 16 residues. V lost 6 bases and J 4 bases, leaving 24 bases between the germline ends. The germline V gene has CDR1 GTSNPN and CDR2 SVGIG (reference sequence). The CDR3 loop is CACQWRRGTRVYGYTF. The CDR3 coding sequence is TGTGCCTGTCAGTGGCGGCGAGGTACTCGTGTCTATGGCTACACCTTC.

This sequence joins TRBV27 and TRBJ2-1; TRBD2 is a possible D gene (7 bases). The J call may be incorrect, as the DNA end agrees better with TRBJ2-7. CDR1 and CDR2 from the germline V gene are MNHEY and SMNVEV (reference sequence). The CDR3 runs 15 residues. The CDR3 DNA reads as TGTGCCAGCAGTTTGAGGGGGGGGAGTACCTACGAGCAGTACTTC. Translating gives CASSLRGGSTYEQYF.